One and the same sample provided the 14 T cell receptor beta chains below, sequenced in a study of blood T cell repertoires in COVID-19. Profiled with immunoSEQ multiplex PCR; TCRdb holds only in-frame clones, not every one. The sample contains under 200,000 clones, approximately 91% of which appear only once. The sample comprised peripheral blood. These receptors came from a man younger than 35 with acute or convalescent COVID-19.

The gene calls are TRBV19 and TRBJ2-3; 8 bases match TRBD2. With 6 bases clipped from V and 4 bases from J, the junction kept 6 bases outside the gene matches. The germline CDR1 and CDR2 sequences are LNHDA and SQIVND (reference sequence). The CDR3 runs to 14 residues. The CDR3 nucleotides are TGTGCCAGTAGACTAGCGGTTGGCCCAGATACGCAGTATTTT. Translated: CASRLAVGPDTQYF.

The chain recombines TRBV18 with TRBJ1-4; D remains unclear. CDR1 KGHSH and CDR2 LQKENI come from the germline V gene. The ends were cut back, 5 bases at V and 7 bases at J, with 11 bases in the middle. This CDR3 region has 13 residues. CDR3 nucleotides: TGTGCCAGCTCAGGCCAAAACACTGAAAAACTGTTTTTT. Its protein product is CASSGQNTEKLFF.

The chain combines TRBV9 with TRBJ1-3; a possible D gene is TRBD1 (5 bases). V was shortened by 3 bases and J by 0 bases, with 13 bases between the two germline ends. CDR1 is SGDLS, CDR2 YYNGEE, per germline. CDR3 size: 16 residues. CDR3 coding DNA: TGTGCCAGCAGCGCTTTTGACAGTTACTCTGGAAACACCATATATTTT. Residues: CASSAFDSYSGNTIYF.

V is TRBV4-1 and J is TRBJ2-7; the D gene is possibly TRBD1 (5 bases). Germline CDR1 is MGHRA and CDR2 is YSYEKL. V gave up 2 bases and J gave up 6 bases, with 14 bases separating them. The CDR3 extends over 14 amino acids. In DNA form, the CDR3 reads TGCGCCAGCAGCCAACCTCTTAGGGGAAGCGAGCAGTACTTC. This translates into CASSQPLRGSEQYF.

The CDR3 coding sequence is TGTGCCAGCAGCCCGACAGGGGGCGACTATGGCTACACCTTC. Protein: CASSPTGGDYGYTF. The rearrangement uses TRBV3-1 (or the pseudogene TRBV3-2) and TRBJ1-2; 10 nucleotides line up with TRBD1. Trimming took 4 bases from V and 3 from J; bases not matched to a gene: 2. Germline CDR1 is LGHDT and CDR2 is YNNKEL (reference sequence). The CDR3 runs 14 residues.

The V gene is TRBV6-6, the J gene TRBJ2-3; 7 nucleotides align to TRBD1. J lost 0 bases, V lost 7 bases, and 7 bases had no gene match. The CDR3 consists of 15 residues. Germline CDR1 reads MNHNY; CDR2 reads SVGAGI (reference sequence). This CDR3 reads CASTIRDRSTDTQYF. DNA for the CDR3: TGTGCCAGCACCATCCGGGACAGAAGCACAGATACGCAGTATTTT.

A word on this clone: The same CDR3 also results from other DNA sequences found in this sample. V usage is TRBV18 and J usage is TRBJ1-1; no firm D call. Germline CDR1 KGHSH, CDR2 LQKENI. This CDR3 region has 15 residues. V gave up 3 bases and J gave up 1 base, with 12 bases separating them. The CDR3 coding sequence is TGTGCCAGCTCACCCCGAGAAGGAGGGAACACTGAAGCTTTCTTT. Protein product: CASSPREGGNTEAFF. The variable domain in full, with the rest retrieved from reference TRBV18 and TRBJ1-1, is NAGVMQNPRHLVRRRGQEARLRCSPMKGHSHVYWYRQLPEEGLKFMVYLQKENIIDESGMPKERFSAEFPKEGPSILRIQQVVRGDSAAYFCASSPREGGNTEAFFGQGTRLTVV.

This rearrangement joins TRBV20-1 to TRBJ2-1; no definite D call. The CDR3 consists of 11 residues. The germline gives CDR1 DFQATT, CDR2 SNEGSKA (reference sequence). V lost 7 bases, J lost 9 bases, and 13 bases lay in between. CDR3 residues: CSVPIAVEQFF. As DNA, the CDR3 is TGCAGTGTCCCAATAGCTGTTGAGCAGTTCTTC.

The chain recombines TRBV3-1 (or the pseudogene TRBV3-2) with TRBJ2-1; 11 positions match TRBD2. The CDR3 is made up of 16 amino acids. Germline CDR1 LGHDT, CDR2 YNNKEL (reference sequence). V gave up 5 bases and J gave up 5 bases; unmatched junction bases: 8. CDR3 bases: TGTGCCAGCAGCGTAATAGCGGGGGGGCGGAACAATGAGCAGTTCTTC. Its translation is CASSVIAGGRNNEQFF.

This chain joins TRBV3-1 (or the pseudogene TRBV3-2) and TRBJ1-3, with D hard to call. The CDR3 consists of 14 residues. Between the trimmed V and J ends, which lost 6 bases and 0 bases, there was a span of 9 bases. Per germline, CDR1 LGHDT and CDR2 YNNKEL (reference sequence). The CDR3 DNA follows: TGTGCCAGCAGTCTGGGAGGCTCTGGAAACACCATATATTTT. This translates into CASSLGGSGNTIYF.

The V and J genes are TRBV5-6 and TRBJ2-1, with 8 nucleotides matching TRBD2. V gave up 4 bases and J gave up 0 bases; unmatched junction bases: 9. The length of the CDR3 is 17 residues. The germline gives CDR1 SGHDT, CDR2 YYEEEE. In DNA, the CDR3 is TGTGCCAGCAGCCCCCTCGGGGGGGACCTCTCCTACAATGAGCAGTTCTTC. This sequence encodes CASSPLGGDLSYNEQFF.

The chain joins TRBV5-4 to TRBJ2-5; unclear D gene. Germline-derived CDR1 and CDR2 are SGHNT and YYREEE (reference sequence). V lost 1 base to trimming and J lost 7 bases, with 14 bases between them. The CDR3 sequence is 14 residues long. The CDR3 DNA is TGTGCCAGCAGCTTGAGAGACACCACGTTGACCCAGTACTTC. Its protein is CASSLRDTTLTQYF.

This chain uses TRBV11-2 with TRBJ1-2, with a possible D match to TRBD1 (5 bases). V was shortened by 5 bases and J by 8 bases, with 21 bases between the two germline ends. The CDR3 contains 15 residues. CDR1 SGHAT and CDR2 FQNNGV come from the germline V gene. The CDR3 region has the DNA TGTGCCAGCAGCCCCGCGGGGCGGCTACTATGGGGCTACACCTTC. Residues: CASSPAGRLLWGYTF.

V gene TRBV3-1 (or the pseudogene TRBV3-2) combines with J gene TRBJ1-2; D gene uncertain. The CDR3 runs 13 residues. Per germline, CDR1 LGHDT and CDR2 YNNKEL (reference sequence). V lost 2 bases and J 7 bases, leaving 11 bases between the germline ends. CDR3: CASSQTGFLGYTF. In nucleotides, the CDR3 is TGTGCCAGCAGCCAAACGGGTTTCCTTGGCTACACCTTC.